This T cell receptor (beta chain) was captured in a study of graft-versus-host responses after intestinal transplantation. Study as a whole: Transplantation in recipients was multivisceral, liver-intestinal, or isolated intestinal. Recipients across the board were started on anti-thymocyte globulin induction, then kept on tacrolimus and steroids for about 3 years. Findings and caveats of the study: Early post-transplant declines in HvG were associated with peak levels of circulating GvH clones. The authors found GvH clones in recipient marrow, some appearing first in ileum or blood.

This CDR3 spans 14 amino acids. From germline, CDR1 is MDHEN and CDR2 SYDVKM. The V gene end was trimmed by 6 bases and the J gene end by 9 bases; junction bases not matched to a gene: 8. Graft tissue processing released intraepithelial and lamina propria lymphocytes. With respect to this clone: As yet, its antigen is unknown.

Sequencing was performed with immunoSEQ multiplex PCR; in TCRdb, only in-frame clones are kept and a portion is missing. The sample yields almost 15,000 clones, around 70% seen once. The chain couples TRBV28 to TRBJ1-4, with 9 bases lining up with TRBD1. The clonotype comes from a human patient who received an intestinal transplant, so some T cells may come from the graft donor. The input for sequencing was ileum tissue, taken just over 700 days after intestinal transplantation. The CDR3 nucleotides are TGTGCCAGCAGCCAGACAGGGGGTCAAAAAAAACTGTTTTTT. The encoded protein is CASSQTGGQKKLFF.